This T cell receptor (beta chain) was obtained from a study of T cells in Graves' hyperthyroidism and ophthalmopathy. Study-wide results and limits: Most thyroid-expanded clonotypes above 0.001 were also found in blood.

This clonotype was seen at least ten times. The antigen is unknown. TCR beta CDR3 regions were amplified from RNA. First-round RT-PCR with HTBI primers amplified the TCR CDR3 region. TCRdb re-analysed the multiplex PCR reads in MiXCR, keeping a single row per CDR3 protein. The sample holds a few hundred thousand distinct CDR3 sequences, about 15% seen once. Trimming took off 0 bases at V and 5 bases at J, with 4 bases between the two ends. CDR1 is KGHSH and CDR2 is LQKENI in the germline V gene. The length of the CDR3 is 12 residues. Sequencing was carried out using blood. J is TRBJ2-5 and V is TRBV18; D unclear. The sequence was obtained from a woman aged 30 to 39 with Graves' ophthalmopathy. The CDR3 DNA is TGTGCCAGCTCACCACCTCTGGAGACCCAGTACTTC. As protein: CASSPPLETQYF.